This T cell receptor (beta chain) was retrieved from a study of blood T cell repertoires in COVID-19. Study information: Acute and convalescent COVID-19 specimens originated in the United States, Italy and Spain.

Only in-frame clones appear in the TCRdb table, and some are missing; sequencing was by immunoSEQ multiplex PCR. The sample yields about 46,000 clones, about 83% seen once. V lost 1 base and J lost 1, with 7 bases in between. Germline CDR1 reads LNHDA; CDR2 reads SQIVND (reference sequence). CDR3 length: 14 residues. Sequencing was done on a sample of peripheral blood. The J gene is TRBJ1-1, the V gene TRBV19; D might be TRBD1 (5 bases). The TCR sequence derives from a woman aged 80 or over with acute or convalescent COVID-19. The CDR3 DNA reads TGTGCCAGTAGTATAGGACAGTGGAACACTGAAGCTTTCTTT. Translating gives CASSIGQWNTEAFF.